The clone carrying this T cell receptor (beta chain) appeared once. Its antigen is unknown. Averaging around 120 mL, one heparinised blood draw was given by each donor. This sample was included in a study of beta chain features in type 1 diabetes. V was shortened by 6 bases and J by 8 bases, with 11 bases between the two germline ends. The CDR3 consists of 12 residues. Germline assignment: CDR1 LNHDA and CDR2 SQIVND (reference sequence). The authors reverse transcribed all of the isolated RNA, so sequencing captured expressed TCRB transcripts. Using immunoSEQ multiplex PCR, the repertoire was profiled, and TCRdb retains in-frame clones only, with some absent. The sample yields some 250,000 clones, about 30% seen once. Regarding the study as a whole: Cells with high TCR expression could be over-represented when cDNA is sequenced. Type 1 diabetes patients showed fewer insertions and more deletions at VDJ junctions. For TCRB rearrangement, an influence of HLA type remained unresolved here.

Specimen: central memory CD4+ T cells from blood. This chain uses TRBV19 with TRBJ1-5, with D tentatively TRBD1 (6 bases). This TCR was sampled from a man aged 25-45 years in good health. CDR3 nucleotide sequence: TGTGCCAGTAGCCAGGACAGAAAGCCCCAGCATTTT. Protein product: CASSQDRKPQHF.